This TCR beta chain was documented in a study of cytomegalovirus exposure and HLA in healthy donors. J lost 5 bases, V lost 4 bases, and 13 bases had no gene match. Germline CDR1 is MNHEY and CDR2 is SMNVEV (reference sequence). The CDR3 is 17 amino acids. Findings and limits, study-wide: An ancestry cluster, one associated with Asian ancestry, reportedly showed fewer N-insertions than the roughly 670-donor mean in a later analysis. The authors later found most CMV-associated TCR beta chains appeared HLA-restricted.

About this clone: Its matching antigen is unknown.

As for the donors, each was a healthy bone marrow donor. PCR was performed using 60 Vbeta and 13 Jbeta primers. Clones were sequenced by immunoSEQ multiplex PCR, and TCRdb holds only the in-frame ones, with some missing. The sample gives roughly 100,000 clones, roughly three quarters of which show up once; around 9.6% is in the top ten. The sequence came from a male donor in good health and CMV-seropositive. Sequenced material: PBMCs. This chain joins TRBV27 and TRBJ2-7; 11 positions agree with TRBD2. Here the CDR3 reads CASSYSLISGRGHEQYF. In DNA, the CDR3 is TGTGCCAGCAGTTATTCCCTGATTAGCGGGAGGGGCCACGAGCAGTACTTC.